The rows below give T cell receptor beta chains drawn from one sample of a study of identical twins. TCRdb passed the 5' RACE reads through MiXCR, listing each CDR3 protein once. The sample consists of 1.5 million to 2 million distinct CDR3 sequences, under 35% of them appearing once. Source material: cord blood. The receptor set was obtained from a newborn girl in good health. Each CDR3 is given with its conserved first and last residue. A D gene is named only where the DNA matches it firmly. Some rows have no size entry. The others give once, few or many, or a class for an expanded clone.

>-|TRBJ2-7|few|TRBV29-1
CSVERTPGEQYF
TGCAGCGTTGAACGCACCCCCGGCGAGCAGTACTTC
>TRBD1|TRBJ2-3|-|TRBV20-1
CSAGTGSSASTDTQYF
TGCAGTGCGGGGACAGGGAGTTCCGCTAGCACAGATACGCAGTATTTT
>-|TRBJ2-2|-|TRBV27
CASTHGRLRDTGELFF
TGTGCCAGCACTCACGGACGGCTCAGGGACACCGGGGAGCTGTTTTTT
>TRBD1|TRBJ1-2|-|TRBV20-1
CSARQGAGGYTF
TGCAGTGCCCGACAGGGGGCAGGGGGCTACACCTTC
>TRBD1|TRBJ2-7|few|TRBV25-1
CASSENRGHYEQYF
TGTGCCAGCAGTGAAAATAGGGGGCACTACGAGCAGTACTTC
>-|TRBJ2-3|-|TRBV5-1
CASSEPARTDTQYF
TGCGCCAGCAGCGAACCGGCCCGCACAGATACGCAGTATTTT
>-|TRBJ1-2|-|TRBV11-2
CASSLRPAGNYGYTF
TGTGCCAGCAGCTTGAGACCGGCGGGTAACTATGGCTACACCTTC
>-|TRBJ2-7|-|TRBV20-1
CSARDLQGGGYEQYF
TGCAGTGCTAGAGATCTCCAGGGAGGAGGGTACGAGCAGTACTTC
>TRBD1|TRBJ1-2|-|TRBV27
CASSLNVWDRGYGYTF
TGTGCCAGCAGTTTGAACGTGTGGGACAGGGGCTATGGCTACACCTTC
>TRBD1|TRBJ1-1|few|TRBV11-2
CASSHRQGTGNTEAFF
TGTGCCAGCAGCCACCGACAGGGTACAGGGAACACTGAAGCTTTCTTT
>TRBD2|TRBJ2-7|few|TRBV20-1
CSADIFPGLAGDEQYF
TGCAGTGCTGACATTTTCCCGGGACTAGCGGGAGACGAGCAGTACTTC
>-|TRBJ2-3|-|TRBV12-3/TRBV12-4
CASSFSPQTRDTQYF
TGTGCCAGCAGTTTTTCACCCCAGACCCGAGATACGCAGTATTTT
>-|TRBJ1-2|many|TRBV7-9
CASSPRQAANYGYTF
TGTGCCAGCAGCCCTCGACAGGCAGCTAACTATGGCTACACCTTC
>-|TRBJ2-3|-|TRBV9
CASSVGSGASTDTQYF
TGTGCCAGCAGCGTAGGTTCAGGGGCTAGCACAGATACGCAGTATTTT
>-|TRBJ1-2|few|TRBV5-1
CASSLATWDGYTF
TGCGCCAGCAGCTTGGCCACTTGGGATGGCTACACCTTC
>TRBD2|TRBJ2-7|-|TRBV4-1
CASSQDGVGFSGSVYNEQYF
TGCGCCAGCAGCCAAGATGGCGTTGGCTTTAGCGGGAGCGTCTACAATGAGCAGTACTTC
>-|TRBJ2-7|-|TRBV7-2
CASSLAGPSAFYEQYF
TGTGCCAGCAGCTTAGCGGGCCCTAGCGCCTTTTACGAGCAGTACTTC
>TRBD2|TRBJ2-3|-|TRBV20-1
CSARAGGHLTDTQYF
TGCAGTGCTAGAGCGGGGGGGCATCTCACAGATACGCAGTATTTT
>-|TRBJ1-6|few|TRBV20-1
CSARGQSNSPLHF
TGCAGTGCTAGAGGACAGAGCAATTCACCCCTCCACTTT
>-|TRBJ2-7|few|TRBV10-3
CAIRNPTGAYEQYF
TGTGCCATCAGGAACCCGACAGGTGCCTACGAGCAGTACTTC
>-|TRBJ2-3|few|TRBV20-1
CSARDSGRQGSTQYF
TGCAGTGCTAGAGATAGCGGGCGACAGGGATCCACACAGTATTTT
>-|TRBJ2-4|-|TRBV6-1
CASTNPDGLEQYF
TGTGCCAGCACCAATCCGGACGGGTTGGAGCAGTACTTC
>-|TRBJ2-1|-|TRBV7-9
CASSFPGVDEQFF
TGTGCCAGCAGCTTTCCCGGAGTAGATGAGCAGTTCTTC
>TRBD1|TRBJ2-1|-|TRBV20-1
CSARDPTGWSYNEQFF
TGCAGTGCTAGAGATCCGACAGGGTGGTCCTACAATGAGCAGTTCTTC
>-|TRBJ2-7|-|TRBV4-1
CASSQPTGRKSYEQYF
TGCGCCAGCAGCCAACCGACAGGCCGTAAGTCCTACGAGCAGTACTTC
>TRBD1|TRBJ1-4|-|TRBV7-2
CASSLAYRGGNEKLFF
TGTGCCAGCAGCTTAGCTTACAGGGGTGGAAATGAAAAACTGTTTTTT
>-|TRBJ1-5|few|TRBV28
CASSLYTRGQGQPQHF
TGTGCCAGCAGTTTATATACGCGAGGGCAAGGTCAGCCCCAGCATTTT
>-|TRBJ1-2|-|TRBV25-1
CASNGHYGYTF
TGTGCCAGCAACGGCCACTATGGCTACACCTTC
>-|TRBJ1-6|few|TRBV7-6
CASSLDVGWEVNSPLHF
TGTGCCAGCAGCTTAGATGTGGGATGGGAGGTGAATTCACCCCTCCACTTT
>-|TRBJ1-6|-|TRBV28
CASSKGQSNSPPHF
TGTGCCAGCAGCAAAGGACAGTCGAATTCACCCCCCCACTTT